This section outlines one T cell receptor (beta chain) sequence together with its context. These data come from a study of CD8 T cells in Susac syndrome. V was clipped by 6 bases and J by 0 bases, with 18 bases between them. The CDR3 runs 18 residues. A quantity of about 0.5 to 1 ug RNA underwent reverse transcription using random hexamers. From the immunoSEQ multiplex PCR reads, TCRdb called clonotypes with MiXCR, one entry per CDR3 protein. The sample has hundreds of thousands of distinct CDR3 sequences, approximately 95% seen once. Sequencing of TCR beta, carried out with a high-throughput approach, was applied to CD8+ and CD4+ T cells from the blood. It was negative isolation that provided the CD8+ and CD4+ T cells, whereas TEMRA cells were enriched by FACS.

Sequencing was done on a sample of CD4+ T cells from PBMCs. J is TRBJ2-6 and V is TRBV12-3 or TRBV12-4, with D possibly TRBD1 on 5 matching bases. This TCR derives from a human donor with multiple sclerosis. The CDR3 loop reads CASSSRPDMGSGANVLTF. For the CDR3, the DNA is TGTGCCAGCAGCTCCCGCCCGGACATGGGCTCTGGGGCCAACGTCCTGACTTTC.